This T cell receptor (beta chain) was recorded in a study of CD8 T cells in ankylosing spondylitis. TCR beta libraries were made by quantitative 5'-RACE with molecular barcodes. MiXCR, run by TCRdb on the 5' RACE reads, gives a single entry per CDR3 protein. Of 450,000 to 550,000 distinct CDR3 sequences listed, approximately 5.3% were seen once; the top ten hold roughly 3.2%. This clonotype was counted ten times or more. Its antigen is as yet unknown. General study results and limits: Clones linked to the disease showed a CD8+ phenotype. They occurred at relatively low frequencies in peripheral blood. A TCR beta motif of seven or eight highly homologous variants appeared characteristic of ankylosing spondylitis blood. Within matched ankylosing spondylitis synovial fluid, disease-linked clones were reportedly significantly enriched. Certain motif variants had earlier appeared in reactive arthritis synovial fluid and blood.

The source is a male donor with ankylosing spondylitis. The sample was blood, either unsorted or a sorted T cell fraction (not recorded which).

The CDR3 protein is CASSPLRGEQFF. The CDR3 DNA sequence: TGCGCCAGCAGCCCACTTAGGGGCGAGCAGTTCTTC. The chain uses TRBV4-3 and TRBJ2-1, with a possible D match to TRBD1 (5 bases). This CDR3 has 12 amino acids. With 4 bases removed from V and 10 bases from J, the gap between germline ends came to 11 bases. Germline V lookup: CDR1 LGHNA, CDR2 YSLEER.